The next 26 T cell receptor beta chains were all read from a single sample in a study of OX40 agonist ivuxolimab in advanced cancers. Profiling relied on immunoSEQ multiplex PCR, and the TCRdb table lists in-frame clones only, not all of them. Among approximately 30,000 clones listed, about 77% were seen once. The sample consisted of CD4+ or CD8+ T cells sorted from blood, taken in a trial of the OX40 agonist ivuxolimab. Source of these receptors: an adult with an advanced solid tumor such as melanoma, head and neck, liver or kidney cancer.

The chain employs TRBV4-3 and TRBJ2-3; TRBD2 might be the D (7 bases). Germline CDR1 LGHNA, CDR2 YSLEER. This CDR3 region has 16 residues. V lost 4 bases and J lost 0, with 14 bases in between. The CDR3 sequence: CASSPRGAPSTDTQYF. The DNA for the CDR3 is TGCGCCAGCAGCCCCCGGGGGGCCCCGAGCACAGATACGCAGTATTTT.

The genes are TRBV2 and TRBJ2-3, with D perhaps assigned TRBD1 or TRBD2 (5 bases each). The V gene's germline CDR1 is SNHLY and CDR2 FYNNEI. V shed 4 bases and J shed 1 base, with 12 bases lying between them. The CDR3 consists of 15 residues. The CDR3 is CASSVAGRGTDTQYF. The CDR3 DNA sequence: TGTGCCAGCAGTGTGGCAGGGCGGGGCACAGATACGCAGTATTTT.

The chain carries TRBV5-4 and TRBJ1-4; weak D call: TRBD1 (6 bases). The CDR3 totals 15 residues. From germline, CDR1 is SGHNT and CDR2 YYREEE (reference sequence). Trimming cost V 0 bases and J 6 bases, with 12 bases left between them. As DNA, the CDR3 is TGTGCCAGCAGCTTGGAAGGGGGAGGGGATGAAAAACTGTTTTTT. It encodes CASSLEGGGDEKLFF.

To note about this clone: A far larger clone differs by one base, so this is likely a read error. This rearrangement joins TRBV7-9 to TRBJ2-7; D possibly corresponds to TRBD1 (6 bases). This CDR3 spans 14 amino acids. Germline CDR1 reads SEHNR; CDR2 reads FQNEAQ (reference sequence). Trimming removed 6 bases from V and 1 base from J, with 13 bases in between. CDR3 residues: CASRLDRGSYEQYF. Written as DNA, the CDR3 is TGTGCCAGCAGGTTGGACAGAGGGTCCTACGAGCAGTACTTC.

The chain employs TRBV6-5 and TRBJ1-1; a weak D match, TRBD1 (5 bases). The germline V and J ends were trimmed by 2 bases and 0 bases, with 7 bases remaining between them. Per germline, CDR1 MNHEY and CDR2 SVGAGI. This CDR3 spans 14 amino acids. CDR3 bases: TGTGCCAGCAGTTACGGCAGGGTGAACACTGAAGCTTTCTTT. Translation: CASSYGRVNTEAFF.

The V call is TRBV7-2, the J call TRBJ2-3, with D unresolved. The CDR3 consists of 17 residues. The V end lost 5 bases, the J end lost 2 bases, and 20 bases lay between the germline ends. Germline assignment: CDR1 SGHTA and CDR2 FQGNSA. CDR3: CASSNGQVLHPTDTQYF. CDR3 nucleotides: TGTGCCAGCAGCAATGGGCAGGTTCTCCACCCCACAGATACGCAGTATTTT.

Here the CDR3 DNA reads TGTGCCAGTAGTCCCACCGACAGGGATGGCAATCAGCCCCAGCATTTT. This translates into CASSPTDRDGNQPQHF. The rearrangement links TRBV19 to TRBJ1-5, with TRBD1 matching over 7 bases. Losses at the gene ends were 5 bases for V and 2 bases for J; bases not matched to a gene: 9. The CDR3 length is 16 residues. Germline CDR1 reads LNHDA; CDR2 reads SQIVND (reference sequence).

The chain uses TRBV30 and TRBJ1-3; no firm D call. The V gene lost 3 bases and the J gene lost 7 bases, with 7 bases spanning the gap. The CDR3 totals 11 residues. CDR1 is GTSNPN and CDR2 is SVGIG in the germline V gene (reference sequence). The CDR3 here is CAWRAGNTIYF. The DNA for the CDR3 is TGTGCCTGGAGAGCCGGGAACACCATATATTTT.

The chain combines TRBV7-8 with TRBJ2-1; 9 positions match TRBD2. The V gene end was trimmed by 10 bases and the J gene end by 3 bases; junction bases not matched to a gene: 13. The CDR3 extends over 16 amino acids. Germline CDR1 is SGHVS and CDR2 is FQNEAQ. The DNA of the CDR3 is TGTGCCACCCCCCCAGCGGGGGGAGGGATCTACAATGAGCAGTTCTTC. This translates into CATPPAGGGIYNEQFF.

This rearrangement joins TRBV11-1 to TRBJ2-2, with D maybe TRBD2 (5 bases). The ends were cut back, 4 bases at V and 4 bases at J, with 7 bases in the middle. The CDR3 contains 13 residues. Germline-derived CDR1 and CDR2 are SGHAT and FQDESV (reference sequence). The CDR3 nucleotides read TGTGCCAGCAGCTGGGCGGGCACCGGGGAGCTGTTTTTT. Protein product: CASSWAGTGELFF.

The chain recombines TRBV29-1 with TRBJ2-7; the match to TRBD1 covers 7 bases. V was pared by 4 bases and J by 2 bases, with 8 bases of the junction left unmatched. From germline, CDR1 is SQVTM and CDR2 ANQGSEA. The CDR3 loop spans 14 amino acids. CDR3 bases: TGCAGCGTTGCAGGGGGTGGGTTCCCCTACGAGCAGTACTTC. Its protein product is CSVAGGGFPYEQYF.

This clone was seen a single time. CDR3 sequence: CASSQTGSYEQYF. CDR3 DNA: TGTGCCAGTAGCCAGACAGGAAGCTACGAGCAGTACTTC. The genes are TRBV19 and TRBJ2-7; a possible D gene is TRBD1 (6 bases). The CDR3 covers 13 residues. CDR1 is LNHDA and CDR2 is SQIVND in the germline V gene (reference sequence). V was shortened by 6 bases and J by 3 bases, with 12 bases between the two germline ends.

The chain links TRBV6-5 to TRBJ2-3; D is tentatively TRBD1 or TRBD2 (5 bases each). CDR1 MNHEY and CDR2 SVGAGI come from the germline V gene. There are 14 residues in the CDR3. V was clipped by 0 bases and J by 4 bases, with 8 bases between them. Written as DNA, the CDR3 is TGTGCCAGCAGTTACTCGAGGGACCCAGATACGCAGTATTTT. It codes for CASSYSRDPDTQYF.

The chain uses TRBV6-5 and TRBJ1-3; TRBD1 is a possible D gene (6 bases). V lost 6 bases to trimming and J lost 0 bases, with 9 bases between them. Looked up from germline, CDR1 is MNHEY and CDR2 is SVGAGI. This CDR3 is 14 amino acids long. As DNA, the CDR3 is TGTGCCAGCAGGGGACATACCTCTGGAAACACCATATATTTT. It codes for CASRGHTSGNTIYF.

This clone was seen once. The V gene is TRBV7-6, the J gene TRBJ2-2; 9 bases match TRBD2. Germline V gene lookup returns CDR1 SGHVS and CDR2 FNYEAQ. The V gene end was trimmed by 3 bases and the J gene end by 2 bases; junction bases not matched to a gene: 4. The CDR3 contains 16 residues. The CDR3: CASSFIAGDNTGELFF. CDR3 sequence (DNA): TGTGCCAGCAGCTTTATAGCGGGAGACAACACCGGGGAGCTGTTTTTT.

In this sample, this clone turned up a few times. The V call is TRBV7-8, the J call TRBJ2-7, with D possibly matching TRBD1 (6 bases). CDR1 is SGHVS, CDR2 FQNEAQ, per germline. The ends were cut back, 1 base at V and 6 bases at J, with 19 bases in the middle. The CDR3 length is 16 residues. Written as DNA, the CDR3 is TGTGCCAGCAGCTTAGGCCCAGGGGACGGAATGCCCGAGCAGTACTTC. As protein: CASSLGPGDGMPEQYF. The complete variable domain, with remaining parts taken from reference TRBV7-8 and TRBJ2-7, reads GAGVSQSPRYKVAKRGQDVALRCDPISGHVSLFWYQQALGQGPEFLTYFQNEAQLDKSGLPSDRFFAERPEGSVSTLKIQRTQQEDSAVYLCASSLGPGDGMPEQYFGPGTRLTVT.

The chain carries TRBV5-6 and TRBJ2-5, with D possibly called TRBD1 or TRBD2 (6 bases each). There are 14 residues in the CDR3. Germline V CDR1 and CDR2: SGHDT, YYEEEE. The V end was cut by 4 bases, the J end by 5 bases, with 15 bases between. In nucleotides, the CDR3 is TGTGCCAGCAGCCTCTCGGGGGCCGGGGAGACCCAGTACTTC. This translates into CASSLSGAGETQYF. Together with reference TRBV5-6 and TRBJ2-5, the CDR3 gives the full variable domain: DAGVTQSPTHLIKTRGQQVTLRCSPKSGHDTVSWYQQALGQGPQFIFQYYEEEERQRGNFPDRFSGHQFPNYSSELNVNALLLGDSALYLCASSLSGAGETQYFGPGTRLLVL.

The genes are TRBV7-9 and TRBJ1-1; D gene ambiguous. This CDR3 spans 14 amino acids. V was shortened by 1 base and J by 4 bases, with 10 bases between the two germline ends. Germline values: CDR1 SEHNR, CDR2 FQNEAQ (reference sequence). The CDR3 region has the DNA TGTGCCAGCAGCTTAGAAGGGCAGATCACTGAAGCTTTCTTT. It yields the protein CASSLEGQITEAFF. The variable domain in full, with the rest retrieved from reference TRBV7-9 and TRBJ1-1, is DTGVSQNPRHKITKRGQNVTFRCDPISEHNRLYWYRQTLGQGPEFLTYFQNEAQLEKSRLLSDRFSAERPKGSFSTLEIQRTEQGDSAMYLCASSLEGQITEAFFGQGTRLTVV.

This chain joins TRBV15 and TRBJ2-7; D is possibly TRBD2 (6 bases). CDR1 and CDR2 (germline): LNHNV, YYDKDF (reference sequence). This CDR3 has 14 residues. The ends were cut back, 3 bases at V and 3 bases at J, with 12 bases in the middle. The DNA for the CDR3 is TGTGCCACCAGCAGCGGCAGGGAGGTCTACGAGCAGTACTTC. Its protein product is CATSSGREVYEQYF.

J is TRBJ2-1 and V is TRBV4-3; D uncertain. CDR3 length equals 15 residues. Trimming stripped 4 bases from V and 4 bases from J, with 14 bases between. Germline lookup yields CDR1 LGHNA and CDR2 YSLEER. CDR3 amino acids: CASSPERITYNEQFF. CDR3 sequence (DNA): TGCGCCAGCAGCCCGGAAAGGATCACGTACAATGAGCAGTTCTTC.

The V call is TRBV9, the J call TRBJ2-3; 8 positions agree with TRBD2. This CDR3 contains 16 residues. Trimming at V came to 2 bases and at J to 1 base, leaving 6 bases not matched to a gene. Germline CDR1 is SGDLS and CDR2 is YYNGEE. CDR3 loop: CASSVLTGGGTDTQYF. DNA of the CDR3: TGTGCCAGCAGCGTTCTAACGGGGGGGGGCACAGATACGCAGTATTTT.

This clone showed up just once. The CDR3 nucleotides are TGTGCCAGTAGTATTGTCCCCGGAGGTGAAAAACTGTTTTTT. The encoded protein is CASSIVPGGEKLFF. This rearrangement joins TRBV19 to TRBJ1-4, with unresolved D. Germline CDR1 LNHDA, CDR2 SQIVND (reference sequence). V was shortened by 3 bases and J by 7 bases, with 12 bases between the two germline ends. The CDR3 spans 14 residues.

V gene TRBV7-2 combines with J gene TRBJ2-3; D remains unclear. V lost 2 bases and J 2 bases, leaving 14 bases between the germline ends. The CDR3 contains 16 residues. Germline lookup yields CDR1 SGHTA and CDR2 FQGNSA. In nucleotides, the CDR3 is TGTGCCAGCAGCTTAATCGCAGGAGCTTACACAGATACGCAGTATTTT. Protein: CASSLIAGAYTDTQYF.

The chain links TRBV5-6 to TRBJ2-7; D gene ambiguous. The CDR3 totals 14 residues. The germline V gene has CDR1 SGHDT and CDR2 YYEEEE. Trimming shortened V by 0 bases and J by 2 bases, and 9 bases separated the two germline ends. The CDR3 sequence: CASSLAYSPYEQYF. CDR3 nucleotide sequence: TGTGCCAGCAGCTTGGCCTACAGCCCCTACGAGCAGTACTTC.

The genes are TRBV7-9 and TRBJ2-7, with 8 bases identical to TRBD1. J gave up 4 bases and V 7 bases, and 9 bases lay outside the gene matches. The CDR3 runs 14 residues. Germline V gene lookup returns CDR1 SEHNR and CDR2 FQNEAQ (reference sequence). The CDR3 coding sequence is TGTGCCAGCACCCCCGCGGACAGGGATTACGAGCAGTACTTC. Amino acids: CASTPADRDYEQYF. The whole variable domain, remainder taken from reference TRBV7-9 and TRBJ2-7, is DTGVSQNPRHKITKRGQNVTFRCDPISEHNRLYWYRQTLGQGPEFLTYFQNEAQLEKSRLLSDRFSAERPKGSFSTLEIQRTEQGDSAMYLCASTPADRDYEQYFGPGTRLTVT.

The chain recombines TRBV9 with TRBJ1-6; D gene unclear. V gave up 0 bases and J gave up 7 bases, with 5 bases separating them. Looked up from germline, CDR1 is SGDLS and CDR2 is YYNGEE. The CDR3 is 13 residues long. In DNA, the CDR3 is TGTGCCAGCAGCGTAGGGTCCAATTCACCCCTCCACTTT. The encoded protein is CASSVGSNSPLHF.